The 19 T cell receptor beta chains reported below all come from one sample, sequenced in a study of blood T cell repertoires in COVID-19. Profiled with immunoSEQ multiplex PCR; TCRdb holds only in-frame clones, not every one. The sample lists 150,000 to 200,000 clones; roughly nine tenths were seen once. The specimen was PBMCs or T cells enriched from blood (not recorded which). The receptors here all came from a woman aged 25 to 39 who had recovered from COVID-19.

The chain couples TRBV28 to TRBJ2-1, with a tentative D call TRBD2 (7 bases). The CDR3 covers 15 residues. Germline CDR1 is MDHEN and CDR2 is SYDVKM. V lost 5 bases and J 5 bases, leaving 16 bases between the germline ends. CDR3 sequence: CASSRGGSQNNEQFF. CDR3 bases: TGTGCCAGCAGTAGGGGGGGGTCCCAAAACAATGAGCAGTTCTTC.

This rearrangement joins TRBV27 to TRBJ1-6, with TRBD1 as a possible D gene (6 bases). Germline V gene data show CDR1 as MNHEY and CDR2 as SMNVEV (reference sequence). This CDR3 spans 15 amino acids. Trimming removed 0 bases from V and 10 bases from J, with 13 bases in between. The CDR3 DNA reads as TGTGCCAGCAGTTTATCGATGCCAGGGGACTCACCCCTCCACTTT. Protein: CASSLSMPGDSPLHF.

The gene calls are TRBV4-1 and TRBJ2-7; 8 nucleotides agree with TRBD1. J gave up 5 bases and V 4 bases, and 10 bases lay outside the gene matches. CDR3 size: 15 residues. Germline CDR1 is MGHRA and CDR2 is YSYEKL. CDR3 in amino acids: CASSRRTGGYHEQYF. The CDR3 nucleotides read TGCGCCAGCAGCCGGCGCACAGGGGGTTACCACGAGCAGTACTTC.

The V gene is TRBV19, the J gene TRBJ2-2; TRBD2 agrees at 7 bases. Germline V gene lookup returns CDR1 LNHDA and CDR2 SQIVND (reference sequence). CDR3 length: 15 amino acids. The V and J ends lost 7 bases and 1 base, in that order; junction bases with no gene match: 6. The DNA of the CDR3 is TGTGCCAGTACCATTAGCGGGCTGAACACCGGGGAGCTGTTTTTT. Translated, it gives CASTISGLNTGELFF.

In DNA, the CDR3 is TGTGCCAGCAGCGAGCGACTAGCGGGAGAAAGGGAGACCCAGTACTTC. Translating gives CASSERLAGERETQYF. The rearrangement uses TRBV7-9 and TRBJ2-5; 12 nucleotides match TRBD2. CDR3 length: 16 amino acids. Trimming at V came to 5 bases and at J to 5 bases, leaving 9 bases not matched to a gene. Germline V gene data show CDR1 as SEHNR and CDR2 as FQNEAQ (reference sequence).

V gene TRBV3-1 (or the pseudogene TRBV3-2) combines with J gene TRBJ1-5, with TRBD1 matching 9 bases. In germline, CDR1 is LGHDT, CDR2 YNNKEL (reference sequence). Unmatched junction bases numbered 4, after V lost 0 bases and J lost 4 bases. The CDR3 length is 16 residues. The CDR3 sequence is CASSQDWTGVNQPQHF. The CDR3 nucleotides read TGTGCCAGCAGCCAAGATTGGACAGGGGTGAATCAGCCCCAGCATTTT.

There are a few counts of this clone. This chain connects TRBV4-1 to TRBJ2-1; unclear D gene. Per the germline V gene, CDR1 is MGHRA and CDR2 is YSYEKL. The CDR3 consists of 14 residues. Trimming took 1 base from V and 7 from J, leaving 11 bases between them. CDR3 DNA: TGCGCCAGCAGCCAAGGCCTCCTCGGGAATGAGCAGTTCTTC. This codes for CASSQGLLGNEQFF.

The chain couples TRBV19 to TRBJ2-1; 10 nucleotides align to TRBD2. With V trimmed by 7 bases and J by 5 bases, 8 bases remained unmatched. In germline, CDR1 is LNHDA, CDR2 SQIVND (reference sequence). The CDR3 consists of 15 residues. The CDR3, as DNA: TGTGCCAGTACTGAGGGGACTAGCGATGACAATGAGCAGTTCTTC. It translates to CASTEGTSDDNEQFF. Full variable domain (missing parts from reference TRBV19 and TRBJ2-1): DGGITQSPKYLFRKEGQNVTLSCEQNLNHDAMYWYRQDPGQGLRLIYYSQIVNDFQKGDIAEGYSVSREKKESFPLTVTSAQKNPTAFYLCASTEGTSDDNEQFFGPGTRLTVL.

The rearrangement links TRBV24-1 to TRBJ1-6; D uncertain. Germline V gene sequence: CDR1 KGHDR, CDR2 SFDVKD. This CDR3 comprises 15 residues. V lost 3 bases to trimming and J lost 3 bases, with 8 bases between them. Written as DNA, the CDR3 is TGTGCCACCAGTGATCCCGGGTTCTATAATTCACCCCTCCACTTT. It encodes CATSDPGFYNSPLHF.

This sequence joins TRBV6-5 and TRBJ2-2; 14 bases are shared with TRBD2. In germline, CDR1 is MNHEY, CDR2 SVGAGI. CDR3 length equals 15 residues. The junction had 4 bases not matched to a gene; V was cut back by 6 bases and J by 7 bases. The CDR3 bases are TGTGCCAGCAGGGGACTAGCGGGAGTCGACGGGGAGCTGTTTTTT. It yields the protein CASRGLAGVDGELFF.

This chain connects TRBV6-5 to TRBJ2-2; D might be TRBD2 (5 bases). There are 15 residues in the CDR3. Germline lookup yields CDR1 MNHEY and CDR2 SVGAGI. Trimming took off 5 bases at V and 2 bases at J, with 12 bases between the two ends. This CDR3 is CASSKLGANTGELFF. The CDR3 coding sequence is TGTGCCAGCAGTAAACTAGGAGCCAACACCGGGGAGCTGTTTTTT.

V gene TRBV12-5 combines with J gene TRBJ1-5; possibly TRBD1 for D (5 bases). The CDR3 runs to 16 residues. V was shortened by 0 bases and J by 4 bases, with 13 bases between the two germline ends. CDR1 is LGHNT, CDR2 FRNRAP, per germline. The CDR3: CASGLVAGRINQPQHF. CDR3 DNA: TGTGCTAGTGGTTTGGTAGCAGGGAGGATAAATCAGCCCCAGCATTTT.

The genes are TRBV24-1 and TRBJ2-6; tentatively, D is TRBD2 (5 bases). V was pared by 3 bases and J by 4 bases, with 12 bases between. CDR1 is KGHDR, CDR2 SFDVKD, per germline. This CDR3 contains 16 residues. The CDR3 nucleotides are TGTGCCACCAGTGATCCCCCCGGGGTCGGGGCCAACGTCCTGACTTTC. Protein product: CATSDPPGVGANVLTF.

The chain employs TRBV7-8 and TRBJ2-6; D may be TRBD1 (6 bases). The V end was cut by 5 bases, the J end by 0 bases, with 17 bases between. Germline V lookup: CDR1 SGHVS, CDR2 FQNEAQ. The CDR3 length is 18 residues. This CDR3 is CASSPQRQAYSGANVLTF. In DNA form, the CDR3 reads TGTGCCAGCAGCCCCCAACGACAGGCGTACTCTGGGGCCAACGTCCTGACTTTC.

The rearrangement joins TRBV6-5 to TRBJ1-1; D is uncertain. Trimming left V 5 bases short and J 0 bases short, with 10 bases between. The CDR3 contains 14 residues. Per the germline V gene, CDR1 is MNHEY and CDR2 is SVGAGI. The CDR3 region is CASSKQTLNTEAFF. In DNA, the CDR3 is TGTGCCAGCAGTAAACAGACCTTGAACACTGAAGCTTTCTTT.

V gene TRBV5-5 combines with J gene TRBJ2-5, with D possibly matching TRBD1 (6 bases). The CDR3 loop spans 15 amino acids. Looked up from germline, CDR1 is SGHKS and CDR2 is YYEKEE (reference sequence). V was shortened by 1 base and J by 5 bases, with 15 bases between the two germline ends. CDR3 protein: CASSLSSGELETQYF. CDR3 nucleotide sequence: TGTGCCAGCAGCTTGTCTTCAGGGGAGTTGGAGACCCAGTACTTC. The complete variable domain, with remaining parts taken from reference TRBV5-5 and TRBJ2-5, reads DAGVTQSPTHLIKTRGQQVTLRCSPISGHKSVSWYQQVLGQGPQFIFQYYEKEERGRGNFPDRFSARQFPNYSSELNVNALLLGDSALYLCASSLSSGELETQYFGPGTRLLVL.

The chain joins TRBV2 to TRBJ1-6; D gene unclear. V was cut by 8 bases and J by 8 bases, with 19 bases left in between. CDR3 length: 15 residues. Per the germline V gene, CDR1 is SNHLY and CDR2 is FYNNEI. In DNA, the CDR3 is TGTGCCAGCTCCAGAGGCCATCTACGGGATTCACCCCTCCACTTT. This sequence encodes CASSRGHLRDSPLHF.

The V gene is TRBV19, the J gene TRBJ1-2; D call uncertain. Germline V gene lookup returns CDR1 LNHDA and CDR2 SQIVND (reference sequence). V lost 10 bases and J lost 2, with 11 bases in between. CDR3 length: 12 residues. The CDR3: CATNSKNYGYTF. CDR3 nucleotide sequence: TGTGCCACCAACAGTAAAAACTATGGCTACACCTTC.

The chain has TRBV6-1 and TRBJ2-7, with 9 bases matching TRBD2. The V gene end was trimmed by 0 bases and the J gene end by 7 bases; junction bases not matched to a gene: 10. Germline assignment: CDR1 MNHNS and CDR2 SASEGT. This CDR3 has 16 amino acids. In DNA form, the CDR3 reads TGTGCCAGCAGTGAAGCGAACAGCGGGAGGCGAGGGGAGCAGTACTTC. It yields the protein CASSEANSGRRGEQYF.